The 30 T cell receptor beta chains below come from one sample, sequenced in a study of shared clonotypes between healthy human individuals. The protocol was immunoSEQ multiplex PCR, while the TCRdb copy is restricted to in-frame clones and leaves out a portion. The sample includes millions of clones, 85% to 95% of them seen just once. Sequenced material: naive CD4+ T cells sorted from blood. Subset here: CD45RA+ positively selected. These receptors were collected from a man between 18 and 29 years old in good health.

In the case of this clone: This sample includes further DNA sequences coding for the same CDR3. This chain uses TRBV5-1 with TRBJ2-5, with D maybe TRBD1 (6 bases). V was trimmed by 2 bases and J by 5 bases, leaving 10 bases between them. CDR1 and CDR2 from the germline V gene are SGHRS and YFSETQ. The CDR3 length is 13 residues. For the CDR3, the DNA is TGCGCCAGCAGCTTACAGGGCGGGGAGACCCAGTACTTC. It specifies CASSLQGGETQYF.

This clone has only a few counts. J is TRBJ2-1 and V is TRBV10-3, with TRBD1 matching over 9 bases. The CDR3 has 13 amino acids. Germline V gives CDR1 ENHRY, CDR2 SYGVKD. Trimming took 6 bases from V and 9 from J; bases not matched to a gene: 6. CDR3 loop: CAIRGQGGSEQFF. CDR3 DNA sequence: TGTGCCATCAGGGGACAGGGAGGGAGTGAGCAGTTCTTC.

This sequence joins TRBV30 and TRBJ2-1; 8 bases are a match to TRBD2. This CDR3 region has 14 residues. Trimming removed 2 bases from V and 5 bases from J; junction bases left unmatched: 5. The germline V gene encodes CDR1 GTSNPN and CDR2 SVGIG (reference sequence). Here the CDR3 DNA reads TGTGCCTGGAGTCTCGGGACTAGGGACAATGAGCAGTTCTTC. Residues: CAWSLGTRDNEQFF.

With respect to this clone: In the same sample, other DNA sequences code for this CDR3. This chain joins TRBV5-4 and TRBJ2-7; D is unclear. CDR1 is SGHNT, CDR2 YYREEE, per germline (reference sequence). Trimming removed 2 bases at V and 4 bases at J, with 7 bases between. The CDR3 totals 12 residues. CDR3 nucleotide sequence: TGTGCCAGCAGCTTCCTAGGGTACGAGCAGTACTTC. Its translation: CASSFLGYEQYF.

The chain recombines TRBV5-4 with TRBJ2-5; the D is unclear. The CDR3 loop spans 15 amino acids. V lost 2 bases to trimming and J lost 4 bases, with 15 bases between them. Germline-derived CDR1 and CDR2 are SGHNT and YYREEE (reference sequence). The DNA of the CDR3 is TGTGCCAGCAGCTTCCTCTCGGGTATTGCAGAGACCCAGTACTTC. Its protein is CASSFLSGIAETQYF.

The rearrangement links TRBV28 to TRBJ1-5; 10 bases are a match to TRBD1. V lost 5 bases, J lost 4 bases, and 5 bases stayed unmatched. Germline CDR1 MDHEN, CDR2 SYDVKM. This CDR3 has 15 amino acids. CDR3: CASSKGDRGNQPQHF. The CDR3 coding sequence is TGTGCCAGCAGTAAAGGGGACAGGGGTAATCAGCCCCAGCATTTT.

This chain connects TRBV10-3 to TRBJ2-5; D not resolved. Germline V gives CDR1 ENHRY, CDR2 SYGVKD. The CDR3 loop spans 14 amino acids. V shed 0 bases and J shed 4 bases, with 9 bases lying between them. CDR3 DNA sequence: TGTGCCATCAGTGAGTCTAATTTCCCAGAGACCCAGTACTTC. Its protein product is CAISESNFPETQYF.

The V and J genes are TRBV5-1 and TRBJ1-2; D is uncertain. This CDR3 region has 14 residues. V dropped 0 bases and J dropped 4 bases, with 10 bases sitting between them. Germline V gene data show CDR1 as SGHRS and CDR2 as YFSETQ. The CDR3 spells CASSLEALSYGYTF. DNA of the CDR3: TGCGCCAGCAGCTTGGAAGCCTTATCCTATGGCTACACCTTC.

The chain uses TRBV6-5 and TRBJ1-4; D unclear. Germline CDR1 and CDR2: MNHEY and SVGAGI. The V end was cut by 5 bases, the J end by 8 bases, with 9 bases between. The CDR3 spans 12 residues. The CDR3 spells CASSPNTEKLFF. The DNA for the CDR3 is TGTGCCAGCAGTCCTAATACCGAAAAACTGTTTTTT.

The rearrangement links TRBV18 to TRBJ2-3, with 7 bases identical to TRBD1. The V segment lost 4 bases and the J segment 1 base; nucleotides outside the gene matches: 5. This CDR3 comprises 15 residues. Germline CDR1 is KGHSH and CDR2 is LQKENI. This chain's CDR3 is CASSRAGGGTDTQYF. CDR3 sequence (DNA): TGTGCCAGCTCACGGGCAGGGGGTGGCACAGATACGCAGTATTTT.

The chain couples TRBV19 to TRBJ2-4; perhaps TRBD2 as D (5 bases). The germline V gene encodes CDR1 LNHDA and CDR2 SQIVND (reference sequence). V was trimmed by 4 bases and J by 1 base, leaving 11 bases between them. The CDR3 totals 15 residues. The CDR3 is CASSRYSDAKNIQYF. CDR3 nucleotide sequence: TGTGCCAGTAGTAGATATAGCGACGCCAAAAACATTCAGTACTTC.

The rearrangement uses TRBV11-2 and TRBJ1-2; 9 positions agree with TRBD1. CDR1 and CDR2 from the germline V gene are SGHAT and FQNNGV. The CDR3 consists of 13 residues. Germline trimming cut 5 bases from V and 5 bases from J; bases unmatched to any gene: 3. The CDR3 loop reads CASSIDRGYGYTF. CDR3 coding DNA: TGTGCCAGCAGCATTGACAGGGGGTATGGCTACACCTTC.

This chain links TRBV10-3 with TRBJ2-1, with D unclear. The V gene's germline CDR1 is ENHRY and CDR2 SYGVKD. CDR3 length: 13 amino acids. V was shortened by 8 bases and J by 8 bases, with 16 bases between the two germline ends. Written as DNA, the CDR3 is TGTGCCATCCTTAGGACCCCCTTAGATGAGCAGTTCTTC. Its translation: CAILRTPLDEQFF.

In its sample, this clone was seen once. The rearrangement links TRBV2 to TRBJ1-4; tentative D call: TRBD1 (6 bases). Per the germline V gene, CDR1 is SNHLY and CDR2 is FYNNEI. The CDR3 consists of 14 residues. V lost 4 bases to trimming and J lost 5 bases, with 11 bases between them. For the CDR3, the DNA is TGTGCCAGCAGTGGCTACAGGGCAAATGAAAAACTGTTTTTT. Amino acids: CASSGYRANEKLFF.

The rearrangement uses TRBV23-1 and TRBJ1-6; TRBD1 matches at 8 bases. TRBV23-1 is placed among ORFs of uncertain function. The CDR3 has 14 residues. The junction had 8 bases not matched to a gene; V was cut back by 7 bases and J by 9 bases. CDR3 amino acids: CASTPDRVGSPLHF. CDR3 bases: TGCGCCAGCACTCCGGACAGGGTGGGTTCACCCCTCCACTTT.

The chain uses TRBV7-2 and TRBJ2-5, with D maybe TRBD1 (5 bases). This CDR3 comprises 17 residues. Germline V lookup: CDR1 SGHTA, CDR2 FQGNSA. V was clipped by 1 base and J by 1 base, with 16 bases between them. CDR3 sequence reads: CASSLDQGTRPQETQYF. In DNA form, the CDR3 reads TGTGCCAGCAGCTTAGATCAGGGCACCCGCCCCCAAGAGACCCAGTACTTC.

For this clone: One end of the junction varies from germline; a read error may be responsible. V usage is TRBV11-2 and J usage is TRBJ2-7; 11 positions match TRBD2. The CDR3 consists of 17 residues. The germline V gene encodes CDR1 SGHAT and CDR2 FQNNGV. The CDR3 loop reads CASSLGRSTSGSYEQYF. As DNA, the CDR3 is TGTGCCAGCAGTTTAGGACGGTCCACTAGCGGGAGTTACGAGCAGTACTTC.

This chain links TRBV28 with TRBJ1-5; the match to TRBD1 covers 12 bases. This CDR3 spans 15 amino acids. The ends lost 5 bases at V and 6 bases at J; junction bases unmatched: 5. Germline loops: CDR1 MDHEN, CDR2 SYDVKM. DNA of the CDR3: TGTGCCAGCAGTCCCCGGGACAGGGGGCTTCAGCCCCAGCATTTT. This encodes CASSPRDRGLQPQHF.

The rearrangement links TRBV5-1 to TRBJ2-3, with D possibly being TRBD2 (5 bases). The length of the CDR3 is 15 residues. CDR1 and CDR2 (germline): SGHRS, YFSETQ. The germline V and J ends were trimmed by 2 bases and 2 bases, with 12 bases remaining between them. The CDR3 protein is CASSLRCSVTDTQYF. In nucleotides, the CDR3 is TGCGCCAGCAGCTTAAGGTGTAGCGTCACAGATACGCAGTATTTT.

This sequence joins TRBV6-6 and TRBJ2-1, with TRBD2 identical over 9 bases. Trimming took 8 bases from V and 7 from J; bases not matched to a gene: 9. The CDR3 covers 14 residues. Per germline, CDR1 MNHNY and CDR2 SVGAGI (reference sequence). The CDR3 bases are TGTGCCAGCTTCATAGCGGGGGCAAAAAATGAGCAGTTCTTC. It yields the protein CASFIAGAKNEQFF.

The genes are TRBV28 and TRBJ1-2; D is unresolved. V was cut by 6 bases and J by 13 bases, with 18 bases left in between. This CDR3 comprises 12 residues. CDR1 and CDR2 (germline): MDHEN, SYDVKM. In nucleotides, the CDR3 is TGTGCCAGCAGCCGAAGCTGGCCCTCCGGCACCTTC. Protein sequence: CASSRSWPSGTF.

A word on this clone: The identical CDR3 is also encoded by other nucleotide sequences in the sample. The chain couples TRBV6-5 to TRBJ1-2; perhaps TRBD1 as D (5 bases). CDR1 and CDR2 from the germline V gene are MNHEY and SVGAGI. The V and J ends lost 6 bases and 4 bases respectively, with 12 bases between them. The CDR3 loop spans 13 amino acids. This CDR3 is CASSPDSLYGYTF. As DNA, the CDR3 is TGTGCCAGCAGCCCAGACAGTCTCTATGGCTACACCTTC.

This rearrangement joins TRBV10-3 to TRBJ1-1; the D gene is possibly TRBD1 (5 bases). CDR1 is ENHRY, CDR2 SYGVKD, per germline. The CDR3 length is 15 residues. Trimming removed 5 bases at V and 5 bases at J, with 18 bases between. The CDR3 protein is CAISLLGGADTEAFF. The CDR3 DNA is TGTGCCATCAGTCTATTGGGGGGAGCTGATACTGAAGCTTTCTTT.

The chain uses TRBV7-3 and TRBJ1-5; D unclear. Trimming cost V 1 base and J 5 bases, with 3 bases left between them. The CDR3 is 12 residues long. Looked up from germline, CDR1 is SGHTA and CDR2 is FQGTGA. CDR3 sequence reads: CASSLNHQPQHF. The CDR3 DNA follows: TGTGCCAGCAGCTTAAATCATCAGCCCCAGCATTTT. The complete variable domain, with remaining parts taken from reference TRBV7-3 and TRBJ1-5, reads GAGVSQTPSNKVTEKGKYVELRCDPISGHTALYWYRQSLGQGPEFLIYFQGTGAADDSGLPNDRFFAVRPEGSVSTLKIQRTERGDSAVYLCASSLNHQPQHFGDGTRLSIL.

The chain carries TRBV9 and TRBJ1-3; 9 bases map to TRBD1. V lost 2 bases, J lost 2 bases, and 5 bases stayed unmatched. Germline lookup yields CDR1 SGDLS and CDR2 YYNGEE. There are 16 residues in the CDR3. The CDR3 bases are TGTGCCAGCAGCGTGGACAGGGGATCGGCTGGAAACACCATATATTTT. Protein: CASSVDRGSAGNTIYF.

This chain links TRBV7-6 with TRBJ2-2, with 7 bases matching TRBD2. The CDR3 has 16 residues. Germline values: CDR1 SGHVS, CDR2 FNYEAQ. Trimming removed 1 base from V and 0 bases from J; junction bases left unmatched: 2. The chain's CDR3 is CASSLVGGSNTGELFF. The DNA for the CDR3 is TGTGCCAGCAGCTTAGTCGGGGGGTCGAACACCGGGGAGCTGTTTTTT.

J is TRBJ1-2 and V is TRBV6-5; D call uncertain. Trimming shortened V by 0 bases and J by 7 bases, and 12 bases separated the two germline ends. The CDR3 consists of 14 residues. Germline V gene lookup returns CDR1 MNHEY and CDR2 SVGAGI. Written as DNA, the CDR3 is TGTGCCAGCAGTTACTCGAACAACCTTCGTGGCTACACCTTC. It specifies CASSYSNNLRGYTF.

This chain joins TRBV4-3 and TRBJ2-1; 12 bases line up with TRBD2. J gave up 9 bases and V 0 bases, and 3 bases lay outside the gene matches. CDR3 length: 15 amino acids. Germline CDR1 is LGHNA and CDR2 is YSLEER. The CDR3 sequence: CASSQESSGRAEQFF. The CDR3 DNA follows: TGCGCCAGCAGCCAAGAATCTAGCGGGAGGGCTGAGCAGTTCTTC.

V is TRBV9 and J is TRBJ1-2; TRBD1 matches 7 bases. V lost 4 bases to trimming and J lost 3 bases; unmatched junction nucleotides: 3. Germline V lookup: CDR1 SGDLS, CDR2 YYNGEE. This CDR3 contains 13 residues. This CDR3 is CASSMGTDYGYTF. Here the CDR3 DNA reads TGTGCCAGCAGCATGGGGACAGACTATGGCTACACCTTC.

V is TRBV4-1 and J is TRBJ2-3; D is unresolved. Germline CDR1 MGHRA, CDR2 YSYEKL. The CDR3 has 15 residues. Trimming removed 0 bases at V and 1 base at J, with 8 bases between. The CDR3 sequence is CASSQEGRGTDTQYF. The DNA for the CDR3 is TGCGCCAGCAGCCAAGAAGGTAGGGGCACAGATACGCAGTATTTT.